Listed here is a single TCR beta chain. The data originate from a study of OX40 agonist ivuxolimab in advanced cancers. Study-wide context: Subjects had a mean age of roughly 57 years, with a range of 23 to 79; 82.7% were male. One hepatocellular carcinoma and a couple of cutaneous melanoma patients partially responded.

TCRdb keeps only in-frame clones here, not all; method: immunoSEQ multiplex PCR. The data show 84,000 or so clones, nearly 95% seen once. Deletions cut 2 bases from V and 10 bases from J, with 9 bases between. CDR1 SEHNR and CDR2 FQNEAQ come from the germline V gene (reference sequence). This CDR3 spans 12 amino acids. The rearrangement joins TRBV7-9 to TRBJ2-1; D remains unclear. The starting material was CD4+ or CD8+ T cells sorted from blood, obtained in a trial of the OX40 agonist ivuxolimab. This receptor was taken from an adult with an advanced solid tumor such as melanoma, head and neck, liver or kidney cancer. As DNA, the CDR3 is TGTGCCAGCAGCTTAAATGGGAACGAGCAGTTCTTC. Its translation: CASSLNGNEQFF. Using reference TRBV7-9 and TRBJ2-1 for the parts outside the CDR3, the full variable domain is DTGVSQNPRHKITKRGQNVTFRCDPISEHNRLYWYRQTLGQGPEFLTYFQNEAQLEKSRLLSDRFSAERPKGSFSTLEIQRTEQGDSAMYLCASSLNGNEQFFGPGTRLTVL.